This TCR beta chain is drawn from a study of OX40 agonist ivuxolimab in advanced cancers. Whole-study context: Intravenous ivuxolimab at 0.01 to 10 mg/kg was given to patients every 2 weeks.

On this clone: Its specificity is unknown.

Blood specimens came from baseline, cycle 4 day 1, and cycle 7 day 1. Study results and caveats: Doses of 0.1 to 3.0 mg/kg were accompanied by clonal expansion of CD4+ and CD8+ blood T cells by week 6.

Sequencing used immunoSEQ multiplex PCR; TCRdb keeps in-frame clones, though not all of them. The table shows about 69,000 clones, with roughly 87% occurring only once. Germline V lookup: CDR1 MGHRA, CDR2 YSYEKL. Germline trimming cut 0 bases from V and 7 bases from J; bases unmatched to any gene: 10. The CDR3 length is 16 residues. The input for sequencing was CD4+ or CD8+ T cells sorted from blood, taken in a trial of the OX40 agonist ivuxolimab. The clonotype originates from an adult with an advanced solid tumor such as melanoma, head and neck, liver or kidney cancer. The chain has TRBV4-1 and TRBJ1-1; 8 nucleotides agree with TRBD1. The CDR3 is CASSQDIGQGEGEAFF. CDR3 nucleotides: TGCGCCAGCAGCCAAGATATCGGACAGGGAGAGGGTGAAGCTTTCTTT.